This TCR beta chain was recorded in a study of blood T cell repertoires in COVID-19. The wider study: Sample material is recorded as cDNA or gDNA derived from T cells, B-cell-depleted T cells, or PBMCs.

This clone has more than one count but fewer than ten. The germline V and J ends were trimmed by 4 bases and 3 bases, with 14 bases remaining between them. This CDR3 comprises 15 residues. CDR1 and CDR2 (germline): SGHRS, YFSETQ. In the authors' workflow: Amplification with reference gene primers provided the estimates of nucleated cell counts. Only in-frame clones appear in the TCRdb table, and some are missing; sequencing was by immunoSEQ multiplex PCR. V and J calls and clone size are given by that table; D and trimming were obtained from the DNA. The sample consists of some 120,000 clones, over 75% of them appearing once.

This receptor was taken from a woman aged 55-70 years with acute or convalescent COVID-19. The chain is built from TRBV5-1 and TRBJ2-1, with D possibly being TRBD1 (6 bases). Material for sequencing was peripheral blood. CDR3 loop: CASSLLQGNYNEQFF. The CDR3 DNA sequence: TGCGCCAGCAGCCTCTTGCAGGGGAACTACAATGAGCAGTTCTTC.